Below, one TCR beta chain is given with its context. The antigen remains unidentified. These data belong to a study of T cell repertoires in cytomegalovirus infection. Study in general: Well-studied HLA-B-restricted CMV epitopes were used in the study alongside recently identified HLA-C-restricted ones. Both a matching HLA type and CMV infection were indicated by public TCR beta signatures. Overall study findings and caveats: Clonotype analysis showed dominance of the ex vivo response by HLA-C-restricted CMV-specific TCR beta clonotypes. Summed frequency of public TCR beta families distinguished CMV carriers with the relevant HLA.

TCRdb independently ran MiXCR on the reads; one entry per CDR3 protein. Here the sample spans about 570,000 distinct CDR3 sequences, almost 40% being singletons. The CDR3 spans 14 residues. Germline CDR1 and CDR2: MNHEY and SVGAGI. V gave up 6 bases and J gave up 3 bases; unmatched junction bases: 3. The starting material was cultured PBMCs, obtained from culture after CMV antigen stimulation. This clonotype originated in a human donor in good health (CMV status not recorded). Some clones in this sample may be carry-over from other donors' samples. This sequence joins TRBV6-5 and TRBJ2-7; 12 bases are a match to TRBD1. Here the CDR3 reads CASRRDRGLYEQYF. In DNA form, the CDR3 reads TGTGCCAGCAGGAGGGACAGGGGGCTCTACGAGCAGTACTTC.